This TCR beta chain is drawn from a study of a mutant IDH1 vaccine in newly diagnosed glioma. Turning to the study itself: Vaccines were first given 4-6 weeks after radiotherapy alone, or with temozolomide cycles. Treated patients comprised around 60% males and approximately 38% females, mean age roughly 44 years. Patients arrived already treated with radiotherapy, temozolomide, or both, most having had both.

Germline V lookup: CDR1 SEHNR, CDR2 FQNEAQ (reference sequence). The CDR3 is 14 amino acids. The germline V and J ends were trimmed by 5 bases and 4 bases, with 12 bases remaining between them. Notes on this clone: Its antigen is unknown.

The data were produced by immunoSEQ multiplex PCR, yet TCRdb's version contains in-frame clones alone and is incomplete. Counted here are about 61,000 clones, 75% to 90% occurring once; the ten biggest clones make up around 6.5%. Time point of the sample: week 11, during vaccination. Each dose delivered 300 ug of mutant IDH1 20-mer peptide subcutaneously with imiquimod. The donors' diagnosis was new WHO grade 3 or 4 astrocytoma that was IDH1-mutant and ATRX-lost. The TCR comes from a man aged 50 or older with glioma. Sequencing used PBMCs, obtained from a glioma patient whose treatment included an IDH1 peptide vaccine. The gene calls are TRBV7-9 and TRBJ1-5; D perhaps matches TRBD1 (5 bases). The CDR3 loop reads CASSAGDLNQPQHF. CDR3 nucleotide sequence: TGTGCCAGCAGCGCTGGGGACCTGAATCAGCCCCAGCATTTT.